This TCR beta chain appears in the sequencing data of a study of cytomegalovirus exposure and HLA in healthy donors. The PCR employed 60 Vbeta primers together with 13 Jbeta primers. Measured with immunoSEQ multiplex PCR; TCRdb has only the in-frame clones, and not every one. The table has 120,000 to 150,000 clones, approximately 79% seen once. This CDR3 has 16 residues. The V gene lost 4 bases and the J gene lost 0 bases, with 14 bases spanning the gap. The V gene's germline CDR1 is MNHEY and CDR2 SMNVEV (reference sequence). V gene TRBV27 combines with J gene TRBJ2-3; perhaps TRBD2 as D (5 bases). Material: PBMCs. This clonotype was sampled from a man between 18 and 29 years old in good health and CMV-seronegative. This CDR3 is CASSSPSSPSTDTQYF. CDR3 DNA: TGTGCCAGCAGTTCTCCTTCTAGCCCCAGCACAGATACGCAGTATTTT.